Given below is one T cell receptor (beta chain) in context. The clone's antigen remains unknown. The sample holds no much larger clone one base away, and base qualities are not on file. Blood RNA was extracted from unsorted whole blood with TRIzol reagent; germline DNA came from the DNeasy Blood & Tissue kit. At the time of sampling, the patients had chronic HBV infection and had not received any treatment. Around 4 milliliters of peripheral blood were collected into K2EDTA tubes before surgery. The data derive from a study of tumor-infiltrating lymphocytes in primary liver carcinoma (dated by TCRdb to the late 2010s). For context, the study as a whole: Surgical resection was performed in China between November 2015 and early 2016 on a handful of patients with histopathologically diagnosed primary liver carcinoma. Of the five patients (three men and two women, aged 30 to 69 years), four had hepatocellular carcinoma and one had combined HCC and intrahepatic cholangiocarcinoma. Tumors of the five patients were stage T1-T3 N0M0 with maximum diameters of roughly 4 to 11 cm. Each sample produced about 3.65 to 8 million productive TCRbeta reads, and read depth showed no significant difference between tissue types. TCRbeta repertoire sequencing, expression microarrays and whole-exome sequencing were combined in the study across five regions of each liver tumor, with adjacent normal tissue and blood also included. A total of 35 or so specimens from 5 patients, comprising some 25 tumor regions, 5 adjacent noncancerous liver tissues and 5 peripheral blood samples, were covered by TCRbeta repertoire sequencing. Repertoires from technical replicates were highly reproducible, with mean shared-clone rates roughly 0.9 and correlation coefficients above 0.95.

General study outcomes and caveats: Because only the TCR beta chain was sequenced and unpaired alpha chains were not captured, true repertoire diversity is likely underestimated. The study included only 4 to 6 patients, and the authors note findings should be validated in a larger study. Comparison of CD4+ and CD8+ T cell repertoires was precluded by the use of bulk unsorted samples. Consistent with antigen-driven expansion, pairs of tumor regions showed higher repertoire overlap (mean roughly 36%) than either tumor-adjacent pairs (approximately 17%) or tumor-blood pairs (around 15%). The top 250 clones accounted for a significantly greater share of the repertoire in tumors than in blood (p = 0.039).

A constant-region primer and ProtoScript II reverse transcriptase were used to reverse-transcribe TCRbeta-specific cDNA from approximately 450 ng total RNA. Three nested multiplex PCR rounds, following a slightly modified ARM-PCR procedure, were used to build the TCRbeta libraries. Sample barcodes and Illumina adapters were attached in a final 25-cycle PCR using Deep VentR polymerase. Before sequencing, amplicons of 200-500 bp were gel-purified using a QIAquick gel extraction kit. The TCRbeta amplicons were sequenced with 250-bp paired-end reads on an Illumina HiSeq 2500. In the authors' own workflow: Trimmomatic v0.33 was used to quality-trim the reads, and FLASH v1.2.11 was used to merge paired reads so that full CDR3 sequences could be recovered. V, D and J germline segments were assigned to the rearranged TCRbeta sequences using MiGEC v1.2.1b. Clonotype statistics, along with Shannon-Wiener diversity indices, were calculated using VDJtools v1.0.0. Except for diversity analysis, only the 250 most abundant clonotypes of each sample were used in subsequent analyses to reduce sampling bias. The raw public reads went through TCRdb reprocessing: fastp at Q25, MiXCR clone calling, in-frame beta chains kept. Each CDR3 protein gets just one entry, which takes the most common genes and DNA from the rows behind it. TCRdb, not the authors, supplied the V and J calls. Within this sample are 200,000 or so distinct CDR3 sequences, with less than 65% of them counted one time only. The ten largest clones add up to about 7.1% of the sample.

Sequenced input: peripheral blood. The TCR originated in a woman between 55 and 75 years old with primary liver carcinoma and hepatitis B virus infection.

The CDR3 region: CASSQRRQGHSDEQYF. The nucleotide sequence is TGTGCCAGCAGCCAGAGGCGACAGGGGCATTCGGACGAGCAGTACTTC. The rearrangement combines TRBV11-2 with TRBJ2-7; a stretch of 8 junction bases matches TRBD1. Including the terminal cysteine and phenylalanine, the CDR3 comprises 16 residues. Kept here is only the CDR3 DNA, which spans 48 bases and is read in frame from base 1. V ends up 5 bases short and J 5 bases short, with an unmatched junction base count of 14. Looking up the germline V gene yields CDR1 SGHAT and CDR2 FQNNGV.